This TCR beta chain is from a study of blood T cell repertoires in COVID-19 (dated by TCRdb to the early 2020s). Regarding the study in general: Samples from collaborators originated in the United States, Italy and Spain and spanned both the acute and convalescent phases of COVID-19. The material from the prospective study consisted of cDNA or gDNA derived from T cells, B-cell-depleted T cells, or PBMCs. The dataset comprised deeply sampled blood TCRbeta repertoires from subjects exposed to, actively infected with, or recovered from COVID-19. A freely available public database, intended as a resource for researchers studying the immune response to SARS-CoV-2, is where the repertoires were released. The samples were drawn from the first 160 participants of the ongoing ImmuneRACE study and from 1,254 subjects provided by 6 global collaborators. The sample metadata nearly always contained a de-identified subject ID, COVID-19 status, age in years and sex. HLA class I and class II types, where available, came from metadata supplied by the sample provider rather than from assay-based typing.

Concerning this clone: The antigen this receptor binds is unknown. Base quality data are lacking; no much larger clone is found one base away.

Counted from cysteine to phenylalanine, this CDR3 has 14 amino acids. Only CDR3 DNA is held: 42 bases, read in frame from base 1. Clipping removes 4 bases from V and 10 bases from J, with 11 as the unmatched junction base count. The germline V gene supplies CDR1 MDHEN and CDR2 SYDVKM. The research as a whole found: The amount of clinical and demographic metadata varied by source and participant and was provided uncurated.

TCRbeta CDR3 regions were amplified from genomic DNA using the immunoSEQ Assay, a bias-controlled multiplex PCR. The original pipeline was this. The number of nucleated cells in each sample was estimated by amplification of reference gene primers within the assay. To quantify the absolute abundance of each unique TCRbeta CDR3 rearrangement, sequence reads were collapsed and filtered. For each sample, productive Simpson clonality was calculated as the square root of Simpson's diversity index across productive rearrangements. TCRdb mirrors the immuneACCESS table, restricted to in-frame sequences. Some clones are absent from its copies; in checked studies, under half trace to an unresolved V gene, and the reason for the others is unknown. That table supplies the V and J calls and clone size; D and trimming were determined from the DNA. This sample is represented by approximately 90,000 clones; around 82% of them were singletons. The top ten clonotypes cover 1.2% of the sample.

Each collaborating institution followed its own protocols to collect whole blood in K2EDTA tubes. For TCRbeta analysis, collaborator samples were shipped as frozen whole blood, as isolated PBMCs, or as DNA extracted from either sample type. What was sequenced was peripheral blood. The sequence is built from TRBV28 and TRBJ1-1, with 8 central nucleotides matching TRBD1. This clonotype was sampled from an elderly woman with acute or convalescent COVID-19. The nucleotide sequence reads as follows: TGTGCCAGCAGTTATCGGACAGGGATTTTGGGAGCTTTCTTT. This yields the protein CASSYRTGILGAFF.